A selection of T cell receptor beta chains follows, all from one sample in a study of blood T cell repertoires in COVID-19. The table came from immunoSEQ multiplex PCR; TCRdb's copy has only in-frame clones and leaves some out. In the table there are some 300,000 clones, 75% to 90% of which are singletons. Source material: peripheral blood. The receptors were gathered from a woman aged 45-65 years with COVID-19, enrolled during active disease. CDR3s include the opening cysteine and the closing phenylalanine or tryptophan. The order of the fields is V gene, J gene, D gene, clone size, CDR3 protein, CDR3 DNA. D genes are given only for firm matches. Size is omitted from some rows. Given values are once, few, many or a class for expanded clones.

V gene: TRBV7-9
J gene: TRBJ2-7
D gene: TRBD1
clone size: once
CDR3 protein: CASSLARGLTYEQYF
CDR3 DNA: TGTGCCAGCAGCTTAGCCAGGGGGCTAACCTACGAGCAGTACTTC

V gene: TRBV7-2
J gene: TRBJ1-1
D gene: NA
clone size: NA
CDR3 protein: CASSRQANTEAFF
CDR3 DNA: TGTGCCAGCAGCAGACAAGCGAACACTGAAGCTTTCTTT

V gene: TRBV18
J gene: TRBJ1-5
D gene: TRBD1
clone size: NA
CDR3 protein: CASSRDRVYQPQHF
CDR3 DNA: TGTGCCAGCTCCCGGGACAGGGTTTATCAGCCCCAGCATTTT

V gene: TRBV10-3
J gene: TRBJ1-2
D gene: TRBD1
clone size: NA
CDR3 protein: CAISGQGADGYTF
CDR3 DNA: TGTGCCATCAGTGGACAGGGGGCAGATGGCTACACCTTC

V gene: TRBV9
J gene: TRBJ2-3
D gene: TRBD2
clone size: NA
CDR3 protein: CASSETSGLIDTQYF
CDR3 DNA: TGTGCCAGCAGCGAGACTAGCGGGCTCATAGATACGCAGTATTTT

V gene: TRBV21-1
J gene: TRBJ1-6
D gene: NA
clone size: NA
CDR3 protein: CASSKGSRRVKRSLASSYNSPLHF
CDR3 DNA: TGTGCCAGCAGCAAAGGGTCCCGCAGGGTAAAAAGGTCTTTGGCGAGCTCCTATAATTCACCCCTCCACTTT

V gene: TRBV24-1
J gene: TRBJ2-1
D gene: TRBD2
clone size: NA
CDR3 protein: CAISGSRNNEQFF
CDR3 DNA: TGTGCCATTAGCGGGAGTAGGAACAATGAGCAGTTCTTC

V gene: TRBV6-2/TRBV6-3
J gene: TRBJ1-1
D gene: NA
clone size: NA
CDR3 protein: CASSYYARGEGATGRAFF
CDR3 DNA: TGTGCCAGCAGTTACTACGCGCGGGGTGAAGGGGCAACCGGACGAGCTTTCTTT

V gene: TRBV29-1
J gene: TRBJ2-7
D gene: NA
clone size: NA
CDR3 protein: CSVVLSSSYEQYF
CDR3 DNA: TGCAGCGTTGTCCTATCTAGCAGCTACGAGCAGTACTTC

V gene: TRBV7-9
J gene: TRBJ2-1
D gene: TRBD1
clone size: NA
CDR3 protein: CASSLAGQGANEQFF
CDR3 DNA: TGTGCCAGCAGCTTAGCGGGACAGGGGGCCAATGAGCAGTTCTTC

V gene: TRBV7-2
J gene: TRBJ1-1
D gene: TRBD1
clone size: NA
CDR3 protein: CASSFSGQEEAFF
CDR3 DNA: TGTGCCAGCAGCTTCTCCGGACAGGAGGAAGCTTTCTTT

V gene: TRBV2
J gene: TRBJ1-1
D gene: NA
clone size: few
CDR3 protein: CASSVRTVNTEAFF
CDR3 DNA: TGTGCCAGCAGTGTACGGACAGTGAACACTGAAGCTTTCTTT

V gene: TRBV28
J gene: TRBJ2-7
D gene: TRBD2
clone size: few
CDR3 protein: CASSPLTSGIAYEQYF
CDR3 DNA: TGTGCCAGCAGTCCCTTGACTAGCGGAATTGCCTACGAGCAGTACTTC

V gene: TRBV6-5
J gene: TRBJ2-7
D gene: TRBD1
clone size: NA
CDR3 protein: CASSYAGTADYEQYF
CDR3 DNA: TGTGCCAGCAGTTACGCCGGGACAGCCGACTACGAGCAGTACTTC

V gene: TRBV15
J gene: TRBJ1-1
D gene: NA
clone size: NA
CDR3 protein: CATSRGRGGNTEAFF
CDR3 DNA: TGTGCCACCAGCAGAGGGCGAGGGGGAAACACTGAAGCTTTCTTT

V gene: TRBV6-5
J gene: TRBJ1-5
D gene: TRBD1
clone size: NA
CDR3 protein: CASRETGKRKPQHF
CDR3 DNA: TGTGCCAGCAGAGAGACAGGGAAGAGGAAGCCCCAGCATTTT

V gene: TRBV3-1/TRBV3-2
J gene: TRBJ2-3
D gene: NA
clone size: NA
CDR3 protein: CASSQAYREDTQYF
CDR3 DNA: TGTGCCAGCAGCCAAGCATACAGGGAGGATACGCAGTATTTT

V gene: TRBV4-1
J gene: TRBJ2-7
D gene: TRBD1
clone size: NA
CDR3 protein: CASSQATGDSYEQYF
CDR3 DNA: TGCGCCAGCAGCCAAGCAACAGGGGACTCCTACGAGCAGTACTTC

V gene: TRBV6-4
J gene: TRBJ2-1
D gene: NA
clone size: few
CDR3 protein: CASGSASSSYNEQFF
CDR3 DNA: TGTGCCAGCGGGTCGGCGTCTAGCTCCTACAATGAGCAGTTCTTC

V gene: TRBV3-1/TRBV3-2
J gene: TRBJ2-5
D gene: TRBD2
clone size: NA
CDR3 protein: CASSQFPRAGSLQETQYF
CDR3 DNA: TGTGCCAGCAGCCAGTTTCCCCGAGCGGGATCGCTACAAGAGACCCAGTACTTC

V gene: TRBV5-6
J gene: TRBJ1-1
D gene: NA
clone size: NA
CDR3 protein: CASSLGASTEAFF
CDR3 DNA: TGTGCCAGCAGCTTGGGGGCGTCTACTGAAGCTTTCTTT

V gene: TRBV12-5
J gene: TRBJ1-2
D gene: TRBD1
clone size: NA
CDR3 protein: CASGLAPGQGLDGYTF
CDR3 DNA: TGTGCTAGTGGTCTGGCTCCGGGACAGGGACTGGATGGCTACACCTTC

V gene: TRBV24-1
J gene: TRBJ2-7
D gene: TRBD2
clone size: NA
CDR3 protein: CATSGGVSDWTYEQYF
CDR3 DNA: TGTGCCACGAGCGGGGGTGTTTCTGACTGGACCTACGAGCAGTACTTC

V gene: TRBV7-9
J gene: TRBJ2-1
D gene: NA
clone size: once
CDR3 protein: CASSLEQGRYNEQFF
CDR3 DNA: TGTGCCAGCAGCTTAGAGCAGGGGCGTTACAATGAGCAGTTCTTC

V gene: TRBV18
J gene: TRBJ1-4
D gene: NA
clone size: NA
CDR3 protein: CASFGSAPSGEKLFF
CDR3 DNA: TGTGCCAGCTTTGGATCGGCTCCCTCAGGTGAAAAACTGTTTTTT

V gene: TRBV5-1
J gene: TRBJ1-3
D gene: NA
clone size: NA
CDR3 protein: CASSRGSGNTIYF
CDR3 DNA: TGCGCCAGCAGCCGGGGTTCTGGAAACACCATATATTTT

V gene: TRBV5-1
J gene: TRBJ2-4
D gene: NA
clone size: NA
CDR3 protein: CASSLARVAGNIQYF
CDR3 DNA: TGCGCCAGCAGCTTGGCCAGGGTAGCCGGCAACATTCAGTACTTC

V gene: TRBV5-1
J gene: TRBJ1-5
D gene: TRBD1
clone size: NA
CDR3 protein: CASSPGQGFYQPQHF
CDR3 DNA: TGCGCCAGCAGCCCGGGACAGGGTTTCTATCAGCCCCAGCATTTT

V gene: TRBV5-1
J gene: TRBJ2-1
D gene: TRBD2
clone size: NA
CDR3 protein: CASSRVASGRAAEQFF
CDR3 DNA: TGCGCCAGCAGCCGAGTAGCTAGCGGGAGGGCCGCTGAGCAGTTCTTC

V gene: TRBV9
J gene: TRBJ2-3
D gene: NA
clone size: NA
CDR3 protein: CASSVASGVGSDTQYF
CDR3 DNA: TGTGCCAGCAGCGTAGCTTCGGGGGTTGGTTCAGATACGCAGTATTTT

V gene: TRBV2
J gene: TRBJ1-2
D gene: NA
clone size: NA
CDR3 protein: CASGRGTNYGYTF
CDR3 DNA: TGTGCCAGCGGGAGGGGGACTAACTATGGCTACACCTTC

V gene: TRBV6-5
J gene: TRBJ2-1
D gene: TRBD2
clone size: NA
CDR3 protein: CASSYPGRGFGEQFF
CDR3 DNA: TGTGCCAGCAGTTACCCAGGGAGGGGATTCGGGGAGCAGTTCTTC

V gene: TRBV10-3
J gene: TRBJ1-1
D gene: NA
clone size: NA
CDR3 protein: CAISPGLNTEAFF
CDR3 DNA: TGTGCCATCAGTCCTGGGCTGAACACTGAAGCTTTCTTT

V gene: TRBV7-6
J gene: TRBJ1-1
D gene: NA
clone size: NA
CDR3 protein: CASSLQLGPNTEAFF
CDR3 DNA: TGTGCCAGCAGCTTACAATTGGGGCCGAACACTGAAGCTTTCTTT

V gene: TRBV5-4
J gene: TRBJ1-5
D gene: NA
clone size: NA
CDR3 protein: CASSLGGGSNQPQHF
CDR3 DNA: TGTGCCAGCAGCTTGGGGGGGGGTAGCAATCAGCCCCAGCATTTT

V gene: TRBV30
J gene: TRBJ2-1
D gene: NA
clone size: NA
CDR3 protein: CAWVGHLYNEQFF
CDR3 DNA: TGTGCCTGGGTGGGACACCTCTACAATGAGCAGTTCTTC

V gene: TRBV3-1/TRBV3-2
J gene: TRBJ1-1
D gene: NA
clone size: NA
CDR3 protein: CASSQGAGGHTEAFF
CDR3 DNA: TGTGCCAGCAGCCAAGGGGCGGGGGGCCACACTGAAGCTTTCTTT

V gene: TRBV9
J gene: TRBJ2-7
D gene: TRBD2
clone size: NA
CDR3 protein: CASSVAEREGPYEQYF
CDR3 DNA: TGTGCCAGCAGCGTAGCTGAGCGGGAGGGCCCCTACGAGCAGTACTTC

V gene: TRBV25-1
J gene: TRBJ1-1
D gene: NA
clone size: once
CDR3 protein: CASSESGNTEAFF
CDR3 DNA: TGTGCCAGCAGTGAATCGGGGAACACTGAAGCTTTCTTT

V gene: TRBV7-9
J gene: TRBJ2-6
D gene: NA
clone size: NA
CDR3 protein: CASSPNGANVLTF
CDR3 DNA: TGTGCCAGCTCCCCCAATGGGGCCAACGTCCTGACTTTC

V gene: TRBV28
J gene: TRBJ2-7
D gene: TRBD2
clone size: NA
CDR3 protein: CASRPGLAYIYEQYF
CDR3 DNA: TGTGCCAGCAGGCCCGGACTAGCGTATATCTACGAGCAGTACTTC

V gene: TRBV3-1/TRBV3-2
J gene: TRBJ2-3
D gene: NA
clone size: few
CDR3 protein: CASSPMGGTSTDTQYF
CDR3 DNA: TGTGCCAGCAGCCCCATGGGCGGGACTAGCACAGATACGCAGTATTTT

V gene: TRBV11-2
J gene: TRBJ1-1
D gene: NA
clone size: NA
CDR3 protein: CASSLLQENTEAFF
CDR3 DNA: TGTGCCAGCAGCTTGTTACAGGAAAACACTGAAGCTTTCTTT

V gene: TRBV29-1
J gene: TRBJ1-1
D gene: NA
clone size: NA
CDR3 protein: CSVELGLTNTEAFF
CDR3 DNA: TGCAGCGTTGAGTTGGGACTGACGAACACTGAAGCTTTCTTT

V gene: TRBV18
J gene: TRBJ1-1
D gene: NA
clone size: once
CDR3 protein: CASTTGMNTEAFF
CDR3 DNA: TGTGCCAGTACAACAGGGATGAACACTGAAGCTTTCTTT

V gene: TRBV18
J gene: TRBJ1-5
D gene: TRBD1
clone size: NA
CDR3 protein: CASSRGTGENQPQHF
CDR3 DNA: TGTGCCAGCTCACGCGGGACAGGGGAGAATCAGCCCCAGCATTTT

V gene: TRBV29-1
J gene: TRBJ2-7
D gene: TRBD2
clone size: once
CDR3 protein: CSVVYLGAGVSYEQYF
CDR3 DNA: TGCAGCGTTGTTTACTTAGGAGCGGGAGTTAGCTACGAGCAGTACTTC

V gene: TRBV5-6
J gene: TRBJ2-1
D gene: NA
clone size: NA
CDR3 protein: CASRRHRTDEQFF
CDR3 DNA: TGTGCCAGCAGAAGACACCGGACAGATGAGCAGTTCTTC